This record covers a single T cell receptor beta chain. The data were obtained in a study of Ad26.COV2.S vaccination and SARS-CoV-2 variants. Germline-derived CDR1 and CDR2 are LGHDT and YNNKEL (reference sequence). The V gene lost 4 bases and the J gene lost 1 base, with 4 bases spanning the gap. This CDR3 contains 13 residues. TCRdb's copy holds only in-frame clones and misses some; the assay was immunoSEQ multiplex PCR. The table shows 250,000 to 300,000 clones, with around 87% occurring only once. Treatment here: some 19 received Ad26.COV2.S at low or high dose, single or two shots; five or six received placebo; per-sample allocation not given. Each sample was drawn 63 days after the first injection (of vaccine or placebo).

The chain carries TRBV3-1 (or the pseudogene TRBV3-2) and TRBJ2-2; no definite D call. This sequence was found in a person between 18 and 65 years old who received the Ad26.COV2.S COVID-19 vaccine or a placebo. Specimen: peripheral blood, collected in a trial of Ad26.COV2.S vaccine versus placebo. The CDR3 DNA is TGTGCCAGCAGCCGAGGGAACACCGGGGAGCTGTTTTTT. Translation: CASSRGNTGELFF.